Presented here are 23 T cell receptor beta chains from one specimen sequenced in a study of shared clonotypes between healthy human individuals. Assay used: immunoSEQ multiplex PCR; TCRdb lists only in-frame clones, some missing. The sample consists of 2.3 million or so clones, approximately 95% of them appearing once. Sequencing used naive CD4+ T cells from PBMCs. Subset defined: CD45RA+ positively selected. The receptors shown here come from a man between 18 and 35 years old in good health. Some clones in this sample may be carry-over from other donors' samples.

The CDR3 loop reads CASAFNRGNTEAFF. CDR3 DNA: TGTGCCAGCGCCTTCAACAGGGGGAACACTGAAGCTTTCTTT. This chain joins TRBV6-1 and TRBJ1-1; 7 nucleotides match TRBD1. After removal of 8 bases from V and 1 base from J, the junction contained 7 bases not matched to a gene. CDR1 and CDR2 from the germline V gene are MNHNS and SASEGT. This CDR3 is built from 14 residues.

The DNA for the CDR3 is TGTGCCAGCAGTGCAGGGTACGGAGAGCAGTTCTTC. This codes for CASSAGYGEQFF. The gene calls are TRBV6-6 and TRBJ2-1, with a weak D call TRBD1 (5 bases). The CDR3 is 12 residues long. V was clipped by 5 bases and J by 10 bases, with 12 bases between them. Looked up from germline, CDR1 is MNHNY and CDR2 is SVGAGI (reference sequence).

The chain has TRBV10-3 and TRBJ2-1; D is possibly TRBD1 (5 bases). The V gene lost 3 bases and the J gene lost 3 bases, with 12 bases spanning the gap. Germline V gene sequence: CDR1 ENHRY, CDR2 SYGVKD. The CDR3 is 15 amino acids. CDR3: CAISDVTVLYNEQFF. The CDR3 DNA is TGTGCCATCAGTGATGTGACAGTCCTCTACAATGAGCAGTTCTTC.

This chain connects TRBV18 to TRBJ1-2; D not resolved. Germline V gene lookup returns CDR1 KGHSH and CDR2 LQKENI. V gave up 6 bases and J gave up 8 bases, with 28 bases separating them. The CDR3 is 17 residues long. This CDR3 is CASSPGGVSRDVGGYTF. The CDR3 bases are TGTGCCAGCTCCCCGGGCGGGGTCTCCCGCGATGTAGGGGGCTACACCTTC.

The genes are TRBV25-1 and TRBJ1-1; TRBD1 might be the D (5 bases). V lost 1 base to trimming and J lost 4 bases, with 13 bases between them. Looked up from germline, CDR1 is MGHDK and CDR2 is SYGVNS. The CDR3 runs 15 residues. CDR3 region: CASSESLGAGTEAFF. The CDR3 DNA follows: TGTGCCAGCAGTGAATCGCTAGGGGCTGGCACTGAAGCTTTCTTT.

V and J are TRBV4-2 and TRBJ2-7; D is undetermined. This CDR3 is 16 amino acids long. Deletions cut 1 base from V and 0 bases from J, with 13 bases between. The germline gives CDR1 LGHNA, CDR2 YNFKEQ. Here the CDR3 reads CASSQVGSVSSYEQYF. CDR3 DNA: TGTGCCAGCAGCCAAGTTGGTTCGGTAAGCTCCTACGAGCAGTACTTC.

The chain joins TRBV15 to TRBJ1-3, with D possibly TRBD1 on 5 matching bases. Trimming took 0 bases from V and 0 from J, leaving 18 bases between them. The CDR3 covers 19 residues. Germline CDR1 reads LNHNV; CDR2 reads YYDKDF (reference sequence). The CDR3 DNA is TGTGCCACCAGCAGAGATCCAGTGGGACGGAGCGGCTCTGGAAACACCATATATTTT. It is translated as CATSRDPVGRSGSGNTIYF.

The chain uses TRBV18 and TRBJ1-1, with a tentative D call TRBD1 (5 bases). From germline, CDR1 is KGHSH and CDR2 LQKENI. This CDR3 has 13 amino acids. The V and J ends lost 6 bases and 5 bases respectively, with 13 bases between them. The CDR3 protein is CASSGGPRTEAFF. The CDR3 DNA is TGTGCCAGCTCGGGGGGACCTCGGACTGAAGCTTTCTTT.

For this clone: This sample includes further DNA sequences coding for the same CDR3. The rearrangement joins TRBV19 to TRBJ1-2; D gene unclear. Germline loops: CDR1 LNHDA, CDR2 SQIVND (reference sequence). Deletions cut 0 bases from V and 2 bases from J, with 4 bases between. The CDR3 consists of 13 residues. The CDR3 region has the DNA TGTGCCAGTAGTATAGAGGGAAACTATGGCTACACCTTC. Translation: CASSIEGNYGYTF.

J is TRBJ2-1 and V is TRBV28, with 10 bases fitting TRBD2. The germline V gene encodes CDR1 MDHEN and CDR2 SYDVKM. V trimming: 3 bases; J trimming: 6 bases; junction bases outside the gene matches: 8. The CDR3 loop spans 16 amino acids. In DNA, the CDR3 is TGTGCCAGCAGTTTGGCTAGCGGGAGAATGAGCAATGAGCAGTTCTTC. It codes for CASSLASGRMSNEQFF.

This clone was observed a single time. The rearrangement joins TRBV18 to TRBJ2-7, with a possible D match to TRBD1 (6 bases). The CDR3 contains 16 residues. Germline CDR1 reads KGHSH; CDR2 reads LQKENI. V was cut by 3 bases and J by 5 bases, with 20 bases left in between. The CDR3 DNA reads TGTGCCAGCTCACCTCGGGACACTACCCTAGTCGACGAGCAGTACTTC. As protein: CASSPRDTTLVDEQYF.

The chain uses TRBV5-6 and TRBJ2-7; tentatively, D is TRBD1 (6 bases). The germline CDR1 and CDR2 sequences are SGHDT and YYEEEE. V lost 0 bases to trimming and J lost 0 bases, with 16 bases between them. The CDR3 spans 17 residues. CDR3 in amino acids: CASSLGLQGHPSYEQYF. DNA for the CDR3: TGTGCCAGCAGCTTGGGGCTACAGGGCCACCCCTCCTACGAGCAGTACTTC. Together with reference TRBV5-6 and TRBJ2-7, the CDR3 gives the full variable domain: DAGVTQSPTHLIKTRGQQVTLRCSPKSGHDTVSWYQQALGQGPQFIFQYYEEEERQRGNFPDRFSGHQFPNYSSELNVNALLLGDSALYLCASSLGLQGHPSYEQYFGPGTRLTVT.

This clone was seen a few times. Other DNA sequences in the same sample also yield this CDR3. The chain carries TRBV30 and TRBJ1-1; no reliable D call. Trimming left V 2 bases short and J 0 bases short, with 1 base between. The CDR3 is 11 amino acids. Germline V gives CDR1 GTSNPN, CDR2 SVGIG (reference sequence). The CDR3 region is CAWSLNTEAFF. CDR3 nucleotide sequence: TGTGCCTGGAGTTTGAACACTGAAGCTTTCTTT.

This chain connects TRBV5-1 to TRBJ2-7, with 9 positions matching TRBD1. V lost 4 bases and J lost 6; bases outside the gene matches: 11. Germline V gives CDR1 SGHRS, CDR2 YFSETQ. The CDR3 extends over 15 amino acids. The CDR3 bases are TGCGCCAGCAGCCCAAAAGGACAGGGGCAGGGCGAGCAGTACTTC. Protein product: CASSPKGQGQGEQYF.

This chain connects TRBV7-3 to TRBJ2-1; 9 bases match TRBD2. Germline V gives CDR1 SGHTA, CDR2 FQGTGA. J gave up 8 bases and V 1 base, and 6 bases lay outside the gene matches. The CDR3 has 15 amino acids. CDR3 sequence: CASSLRASGMYEQFF. The DNA for the CDR3 is TGTGCCAGCAGCTTAAGGGCTAGCGGGATGTATGAGCAGTTCTTC.

The gene calls are TRBV10-3 and TRBJ2-7; 8 bases agree with TRBD1. V was clipped by 6 bases and J by 12 bases; unmatched bases: 13. CDR1 and CDR2 (germline): ENHRY, SYGVKD. The CDR3 runs to 13 residues. This CDR3 reads CAISDTGGTAPYF. As DNA, the CDR3 is TGTGCCATCAGCGATACAGGGGGGACCGCCCCGTACTTC.

To note about this clone: The identical CDR3 is also encoded by other nucleotide sequences in the sample. The chain couples TRBV5-4 to TRBJ2-7; the match to TRBD1 covers 8 bases. Germline lookup yields CDR1 SGHNT and CDR2 YYREEE (reference sequence). J gave up 4 bases and V 4 bases, and 4 bases lay outside the gene matches. The CDR3 is made up of 13 amino acids. CDR3: CASSRTGLYEQYF. The CDR3 bases are TGTGCCAGCAGCCGGACAGGGCTATACGAGCAGTACTTC.

The chain uses TRBV6-5 and TRBJ2-1; tentative D call: TRBD2 (6 bases). V was trimmed by 6 bases and J by 13 bases, leaving 22 bases between them. The CDR3 has 14 amino acids. CDR1 MNHEY and CDR2 SVGAGI come from the germline V gene. CDR3 in amino acids: CASSTRGLDYQQFF. The CDR3 DNA reads as TGTGCCAGCAGCACCCGGGGGTTGGACTATCAACAGTTCTTC.

This clone has only one observation. The identical CDR3 is also encoded by other nucleotide sequences in the sample. The chain carries TRBV5-1 and TRBJ2-5; possibly TRBD1 or TRBD2 for D (5 bases each). The CDR3 length is 14 residues. The ends were cut back, 4 bases at V and 1 base at J, with 11 bases in the middle. The germline CDR1 and CDR2 sequences are SGHRS and YFSETQ. As DNA, the CDR3 is TGCGCCAGCAGCCGGACCGGGGCCCAAGAGACCCAGTACTTC. Translation gives CASSRTGAQETQYF.

The genes are TRBV7-3 and TRBJ2-3, with 11 bases lining up with TRBD2. J was trimmed by 6 bases and V by 7 bases; bases with no gene match: 6. The germline gives CDR1 SGHTA, CDR2 FQGTGA. The CDR3 spans 14 residues. CDR3 residues: CASKPTSGTDTQYF. For the CDR3, the DNA is TGTGCCAGCAAGCCGACTAGCGGGACGGATACGCAGTATTTT.

This clone was counted a single time. This chain connects TRBV7-9 to TRBJ1-4, with D unresolved. The ends were cut back, 5 bases at V and 6 bases at J, with 16 bases in the middle. The CDR3 loop spans 15 amino acids. CDR1 and CDR2 (germline): SEHNR, FQNEAQ (reference sequence). CDR3 protein: CASSTRAGWDEKLFF. The CDR3 region has the DNA TGTGCCAGCAGCACCCGCGCAGGTTGGGATGAAAAACTGTTTTTT.

The rearrangement links TRBV5-1 to TRBJ1-1, with D unresolved. The CDR3 has 14 amino acids. Germline loops: CDR1 SGHRS, CDR2 YFSETQ. Deletions cut 0 bases from V and 5 bases from J, with 11 bases between. CDR3 sequence (DNA): TGCGCCAGCAGCTTGGGGACGGTTGGGACTGAAGCTTTCTTT. It codes for CASSLGTVGTEAFF. The variable domain in full, with the rest retrieved from reference TRBV5-1 and TRBJ1-1, is KAGVTQTPRYLIKTRGQQVTLSCSPISGHRSVSWYQQTPGQGLQFLFEYFSETQRNKGNFPGRFSGRQFSNSRSEMNVSTLELGDSALYLCASSLGTVGTEAFFGQGTRLTVV.

V usage is TRBV7-3 and J usage is TRBJ2-3, with TRBD1 identical over 9 bases. After removal of 5 bases from V and 6 bases from J, the junction contained 12 bases not matched to a gene. This CDR3 has 16 amino acids. Germline V gene data show CDR1 as SGHTA and CDR2 as FQGTGA. The CDR3 loop is CASSAWTGVGIDTQYF. CDR3 in DNA: TGTGCCAGCAGCGCCTGGACAGGGGTGGGGATTGATACGCAGTATTTT.